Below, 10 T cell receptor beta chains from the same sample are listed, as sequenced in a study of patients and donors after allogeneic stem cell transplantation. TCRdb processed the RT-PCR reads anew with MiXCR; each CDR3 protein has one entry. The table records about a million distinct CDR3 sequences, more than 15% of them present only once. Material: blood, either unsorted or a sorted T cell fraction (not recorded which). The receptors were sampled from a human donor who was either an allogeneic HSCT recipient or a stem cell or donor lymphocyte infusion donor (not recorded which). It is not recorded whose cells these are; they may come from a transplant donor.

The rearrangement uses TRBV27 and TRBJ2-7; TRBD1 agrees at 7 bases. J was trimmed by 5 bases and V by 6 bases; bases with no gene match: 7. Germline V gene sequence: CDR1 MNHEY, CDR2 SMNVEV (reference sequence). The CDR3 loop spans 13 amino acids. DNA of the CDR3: TGTGCCAGCAGCCCGACAGGGCAGAACGAGCAGTACTTC. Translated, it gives CASSPTGQNEQYF.

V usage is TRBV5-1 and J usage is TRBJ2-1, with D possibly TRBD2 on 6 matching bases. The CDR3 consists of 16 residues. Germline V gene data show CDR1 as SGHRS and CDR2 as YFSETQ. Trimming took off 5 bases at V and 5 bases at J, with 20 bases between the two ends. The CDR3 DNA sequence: TGCGCCAGCAGAGTTACCGGCGGGACGGTACACAATGAGCAGTTCTTC. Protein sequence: CASRVTGGTVHNEQFF.

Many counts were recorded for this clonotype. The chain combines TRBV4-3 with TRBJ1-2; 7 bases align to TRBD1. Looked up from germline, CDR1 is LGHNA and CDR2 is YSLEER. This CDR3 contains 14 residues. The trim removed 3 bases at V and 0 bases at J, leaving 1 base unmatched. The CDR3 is CASSQGQTNYGYTF. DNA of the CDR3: TGCGCCAGCAGCCAGGGACAGACTAACTATGGCTACACCTTC.

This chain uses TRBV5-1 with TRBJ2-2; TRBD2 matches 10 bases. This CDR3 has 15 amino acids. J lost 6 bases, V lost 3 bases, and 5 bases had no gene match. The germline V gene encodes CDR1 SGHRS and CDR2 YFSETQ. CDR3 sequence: CASSSTGLAPGELFF. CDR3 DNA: TGCGCCAGCAGCTCCACGGGACTAGCGCCCGGGGAGCTGTTTTTT.

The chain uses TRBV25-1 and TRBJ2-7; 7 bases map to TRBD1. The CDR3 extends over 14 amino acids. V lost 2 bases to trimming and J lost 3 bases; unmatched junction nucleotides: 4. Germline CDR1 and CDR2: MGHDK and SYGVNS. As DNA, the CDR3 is TGTGCCAGCAGTGAACGGACAGGAATCTACGAGCAGTACTTC. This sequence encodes CASSERTGIYEQYF.

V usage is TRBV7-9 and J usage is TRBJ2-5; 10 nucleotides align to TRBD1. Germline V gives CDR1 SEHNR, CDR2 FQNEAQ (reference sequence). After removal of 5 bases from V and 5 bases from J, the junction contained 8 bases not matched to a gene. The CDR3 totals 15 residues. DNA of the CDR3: TGTGCCAGCAGCCCCGGGACAGGGGAGTTCGAGACCCAGTACTTC. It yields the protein CASSPGTGEFETQYF. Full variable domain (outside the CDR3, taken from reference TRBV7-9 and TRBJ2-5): DTGVSQNPRHKITKRGQNVTFRCDPISEHNRLYWYRQTLGQGPEFLTYFQNEAQLEKSRLLSDRFSAERPKGSFSTLEIQRTEQGDSAMYLCASSPGTGEFETQYFGPGTRLLVL.

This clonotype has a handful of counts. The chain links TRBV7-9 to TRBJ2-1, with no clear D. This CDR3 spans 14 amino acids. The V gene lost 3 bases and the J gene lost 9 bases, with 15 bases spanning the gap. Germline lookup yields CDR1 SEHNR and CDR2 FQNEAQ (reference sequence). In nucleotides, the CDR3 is TGTGCCAGCAGCTTGGGTTCTAGGGAAGGTGAGCAGTTCTTC. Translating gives CASSLGSREGEQFF.

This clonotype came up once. The CDR3 coding sequence is TGTGCCAGCAGCTCTCACGACGGAGGGACCGGGGGCTACACCTTC. Residues: CASSSHDGGTGGYTF. The rearrangement joins TRBV9 to TRBJ1-2; a weak D match, TRBD1 (5 bases). This CDR3 comprises 15 residues. Germline V gene lookup returns CDR1 SGDLS and CDR2 YYNGEE. Trimming pared 4 bases from V and 8 bases from J, leaving 21 bases between.

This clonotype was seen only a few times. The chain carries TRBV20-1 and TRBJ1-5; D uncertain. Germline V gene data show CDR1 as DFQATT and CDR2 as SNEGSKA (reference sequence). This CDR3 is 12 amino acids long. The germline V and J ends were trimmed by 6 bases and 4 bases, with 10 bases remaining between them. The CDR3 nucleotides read TGCAGTGCCGACGTCGGGAATCAGCCCCAGCATTTT. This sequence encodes CSADVGNQPQHF.

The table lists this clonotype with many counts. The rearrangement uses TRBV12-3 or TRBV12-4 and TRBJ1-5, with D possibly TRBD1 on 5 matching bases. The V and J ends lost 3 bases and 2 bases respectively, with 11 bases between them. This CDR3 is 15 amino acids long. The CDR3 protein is CASSFRQGGNQPQHF. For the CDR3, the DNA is TGTGCCAGCAGTTTTAGGCAGGGAGGCAATCAGCCCCAGCATTTT.